Sequencing of this T cell receptor (beta chain) was carried out in a study of control samples from healthy donors and cancer patients (dated by TCRdb to about 2020). For this clone: Its antigen has not been determined. It has no much larger one-base neighbor in the sample; base qualities were not kept.

As encoded in the germline V gene, CDR1 is SGHRS while CDR2 is YFSETQ. The germline V and J ends show losses of 3 bases and 1 base respectively, and no gene match explains 4 bases of the junction. From cysteine to phenylalanine, the CDR3 is 14 amino acids long. Kept here is only the CDR3 DNA, which spans 42 bases and is read in frame from base 1. Library creation used the immunoSEQ multiplex PCR assay. The clones in this table, taken by TCRdb from immuneACCESS, are in-frame only. Not every clone is retained; where verified, under half of the shortfall comes from an unresolved V gene, and the cause of the rest is unknown. This sample comprises 390,000 or so clones, 80% to 95% of them detected only once. The top ten clones comprise 5.5% to 7.5% of the sample.

The V gene is TRBV5-1 and the J gene is TRBJ2-7; TRBD1 fits 7 bases in the junction. The TCR sequence derives from a man aged 35 to 55 with head and neck cancer. The specimen was PBMCs. The CDR3 reads CASSYRGGSYEQYF. The DNA is TGCGCCAGCAGCTACAGGGGTGGGTCCTACGAGCAGTACTTC.